Listed below are T cell receptor beta chains from one sample, sequenced in a study of blood T cells in healthy people across ages. MiXCR, applied by TCRdb to the 5' RACE reads, yields one record per CDR3 protein. The table shows some 700,000 distinct CDR3 sequences, with 40% to 45% occurring only once. The specimen was blood. These receptors came from a woman aged 60-75 years in good health. Each CDR3 is given with its conserved first and last residue. D genes are given only for firm matches. Size values are once, few and many counts, or a class for expanded clones, and some rows have none.

clone_size j_call d_call v_call cdr3_aa cdr3_nt
NA TRBJ2-3 TRBD2 TRBV12-3/TRBV12-4 CASTPRGGSTDAQYF TGTGCCAGTACTCCGCGGGGCGGGAGCACAGATGCGCAGTATTTT
NA TRBJ2-5 TRBD2 TRBV9 CASSQGTSGGASQEAQYF TGTGCCAGCAGTCAAGGAACTAGCGGGGGGGCGAGTCAAGAGGCCCAGTACTTC
NA TRBJ2-1 NA TRBV20-1 CSARATGRTYNERFF TGCAGTGCTAGAGCTACAGGGAGGACTTATAATGAGCGGTTCTTC
few TRBJ1-1 NA TRBV6-2/TRBV6-3 CASSYAGTTTEAFF TGTGCCAGCAGTTACGCGGGTACGACCACTGAAGCTTTCTTT
NA TRBJ2-7 NA TRBV28 CASSSLPGHSVWGYEQYF TGTGCCAGCAGTTCCCTTCCGGGCCATTCCGTCTGGGGCTACGAGCAGTACTTC
NA TRBJ2-5 TRBD1 TRBV4-3 CASSRGWDRGQETQYF TGCGCCAGCAGCCGGGGTTGGGACAGGGGCCAAGAGACCCAGTACTTC
NA TRBJ2-7 TRBD1 TRBV7-7 CASSFGTGPSYEQYF TGTGCTAGCAGCTTTGGGACAGGCCCATCCTACGAGCAGTACTTC
few TRBJ2-6 NA TRBV2 CASSVGGPGSGANVLTF TGTGCCAGCAGTGTTGGAGGGCCTGGGTCTGGGGCCAACGTCCTGACTTTC
NA TRBJ2-6 TRBD1 TRBV20-1 CSASGQGRASGANVLTF TGCAGTGCTAGTGGACAGGGAAGGGCCTCTGGGGCCAACGTCCTGACTTTC
NA TRBJ1-6 NA TRBV5-1 CASSGGTEYNSPLHF TGCGCCAGCAGCGGCGGGACCGAATATAATTCACCCCTCCACTTT
NA TRBJ1-1 TRBD1 TRBV6-2/TRBV6-3 CASSYRDRPYTEAFF TGTGCCAGCAGTTACCGGGACAGGCCTTACACTGAAGCTTTCTTT
NA TRBJ1-1 TRBD1 TRBV12-5 CASGSLRQGNTEAFF TGTGCTAGTGGTTCGCTTCGACAGGGGAACACTGAAGCTTTCTTT
NA TRBJ1-2 TRBD1 TRBV3-1 CTSSQGTAPYGYTF TGTACCAGCAGCCAGGGGACAGCCCCCTATGGCTACACCTTC
NA TRBJ1-2 NA TRBV2 CASRPDPNYGYTF TGTGCCTCCAGACCAGATCCTAACTATGGCTACACCTTC
NA TRBJ2-3 TRBD2 TRBV6-4 CASSDSWGGNTDTQYF TGTGCCAGCAGTGACTCGTGGGGGGGGAACACAGATACGCAGTATTTT
NA TRBJ2-3 TRBD2 TRBV20-1 CSARVISGGVLDTQYF TGCAGTGCTAGGGTTATCTCCGGGGGGGTTTTAGATACGCAGTATTTT
NA TRBJ2-2 NA TRBV24-1 CATSDLKRTGELFF TGTGCCACCAGTGATTTAAAGCGGACCGGGGAGCTGTTTTTT
NA TRBJ2-3 TRBD2 TRBV9 CASSVATRLAGAFTDTQYF TGTGCCAGCAGCGTAGCTACGAGACTAGCGGGGGCCTTCACAGATACGCAGTATTTT
many TRBJ2-6 NA TRBV12-3/TRBV12-4 CASRGSGANVLTF TGTGCCAGCCGCGGCTCTGGGGCCAACGTCCTGACTTTC
many TRBJ1-5 NA TRBV20-1 CSARHSRGAGGQPQHF TGCAGTGCTAGACACTCCAGAGGGGCAGGCGGTCAGCCCCAGCATTTT
NA TRBJ2-1 NA TRBV7-9 CASSLEYSYNEQFF TGTGCCAGCAGCTTAGAGTATTCCTACAATGAGCAGTTCTTC
many TRBJ2-7 TRBD1 TRBV4-2 CASSRNPGQGYEQYF TGTGCCAGCAGCCGTAACCCGGGACAGGGATACGAGCAGTACTTC
NA TRBJ1-5 TRBD1 TRBV2 CATEGTGRQPQHF TGTGCCACCGAGGGGACAGGGAGACAGCCCCAGCATTTT
NA TRBJ1-2 NA TRBV15 CATSRDLALFFGCTF TGTGCCACCAGCAGAGATCTGGCCCTGTTCTTTGGCTGCACCTTC
NA TRBJ1-2 TRBD1 TRBV4-1 CASSQEQGYYGYTF TGCGCCAGCAGCCAGGAACAGGGGTACTATGGCTACACCTTC
NA TRBJ2-1 NA TRBV18 CASSPGSDAYNEQFF TGTGCCAGCTCACCAGGTTCAGACGCCTACAATGAGCAGTTCTTC
NA TRBJ1-2 NA TRBV28 CASSLRTDGYTF TGTGCCAGCAGTTTGCGGACAGACGGCTACACCTTC
NA TRBJ2-7 NA TRBV28 CASSFVRTYYEQYF TGTGCCAGCAGTTTTGTTCGGACCTATTACGAGCAGTACTTC
NA TRBJ2-5 NA TRBV12-3/TRBV12-4 CASSPGLGGGSGETQYF TGTGCCAGCAGCCCAGGGTTGGGAGGAGGGAGTGGGGAGACCCAGTACTTC
many TRBJ2-7 NA TRBV7-3 CASSRDFSYEQYF TGTGCCAGCAGCCGGGACTTCTCCTACGAGCAGTACTTC
NA TRBJ2-1 TRBD2 TRBV29-1 CNVKSGGVSNEQFF TGCAACGTTAAAAGCGGGGGGGTATCGAATGAGCAGTTCTTC
few TRBJ2-5 TRBD2 TRBV6-1 CASDPRASGGPQETQYF TGTGCCAGCGACCCCCGGGCTAGCGGGGGCCCACAAGAGACCCAGTACTTC
few TRBJ2-5 NA TRBV6-1 CASSTSRQAINQETQYF TGTGCCAGCAGTACCTCCAGACAGGCGATAAACCAAGAGACCCAGTACTTC
NA TRBJ2-7 TRBD1 TRBV20-1 CSARGQGTSEQYF TGCAGTGCTAGGGGACAGGGGACGTCCGAGCAGTACTTC
NA TRBJ2-7 NA TRBV12-3/TRBV12-4 CASSSYTPETEQYF TGTGCCAGCAGTTCCTATACACCAGAGACGGAGCAGTACTTC
NA TRBJ2-3 TRBD2 TRBV25-1 CASSEGVAGAIDTQYF TGTGCCAGCAGTGAAGGAGTAGCGGGGGCGATAGATACGCAGTATTTT
NA TRBJ2-1 NA TRBV5-4 CASSPPPGGGPEQFF TGTGCCAGCAGCCCGCCGCCTGGGGGGGGGCCAGAGCAGTTCTTC
NA TRBJ2-5 TRBD2 TRBV9 CASSVGNGGANEQYF TGTGCCAGCAGCGTAGGAAACGGGGGGGCAAATGAGCAGTACTTC
few TRBJ2-5 TRBD2 TRBV19 CASSIMRLAGQETQYF TGTGCCAGTAGTATAATGAGACTAGCGGGACAAGAGACCCAGTACTTC
NA TRBJ2-5 TRBD2 TRBV20-1 CSASLAGGHETQYF TGCAGTGCTAGTCTAGCGGGGGGGCACGAGACCCAGTACTTC
NA TRBJ2-1 TRBD2 TRBV27 CASRGSGRAWEQFF TGTGCCAGCCGGGGGAGCGGGAGGGCCTGGGAGCAGTTCTTC
few TRBJ2-1 NA TRBV24-1 CATSDIGEQFF TGTGCCACCAGTGATATAGGGGAGCAGTTCTTC
few TRBJ2-1 TRBD2 TRBV10-3 CAISTTSGRFNEQFF TGTGCCATCAGCACGACTAGCGGGAGATTCAATGAGCAGTTCTTC
NA TRBJ1-4 NA TRBV5-1 CASSARDGNNEKLFF TGCGCCAGCAGCGCTCGGGACGGAAATAATGAAAAACTGTTTTTT
NA TRBJ1-5 NA TRBV20-1 CSAGDNSNQPQHF TGCAGTGCTGGGGATAATAGCAATCAGCCCCAGCATTTT
NA TRBJ2-5 NA TRBV9 CASSARVGLTRYEQETQYF TGTGCCAGCAGCGCCCGCGTCGGCCTCACCAGATACGAACAAGAGACCCAGTACTTC
NA TRBJ1-1 NA TRBV28 CASTLIVKNTEAFF TGTGCCAGCACCTTAATCGTGAAGAACACTGAAGCTTTCTTT
many TRBJ2-5 NA TRBV29-1 CSVKGTGQGETQYF TGCAGCGTTAAGGGAACGGGGCAGGGAGAGACCCAGTACTTC
few TRBJ2-1 TRBD2 TRBV20-1 CSARARAGGVNDEQFF TGCAGTGCCAGGGCCAGAGCGGGGGGGGTGAATGATGAGCAGTTCTTC
few TRBJ2-3 TRBD2 TRBV20-1 CSAPGQAGSSTDTQYF TGCAGTGCCCCGGGGCAAGCGGGGTCTAGCACAGATACGCAGTATTTT
few TRBJ1-4 NA TRBV20-1 CSARDRRTATNEKLFF TGCAGTGCTAGAGATCGGAGAACAGCAACTAATGAAAAACTGTTTTTT
few TRBJ2-7 NA TRBV21-1 CASSKVERWTKAGRELAGRYEQYF TGTGCCAGCAGCAAAGTCGAGCGCTGGACCAAGGCAGGGAGGGAACTAGCGGGAAGGTACGAGCAGTACTTC
few TRBJ2-3 TRBD1 TRBV3-1 CASSRRGRGTGDTQYF TGTGCCAGCAGCCGCAGGGGCAGGGGGACGGGGGATACGCAGTATTTT
NA TRBJ2-1 TRBD2 TRBV12-3/TRBV12-4 CASSFLTSGSTDEQFF TGTGCCAGCAGTTTCTTAACTAGCGGGAGTACTGATGAGCAGTTCTTC